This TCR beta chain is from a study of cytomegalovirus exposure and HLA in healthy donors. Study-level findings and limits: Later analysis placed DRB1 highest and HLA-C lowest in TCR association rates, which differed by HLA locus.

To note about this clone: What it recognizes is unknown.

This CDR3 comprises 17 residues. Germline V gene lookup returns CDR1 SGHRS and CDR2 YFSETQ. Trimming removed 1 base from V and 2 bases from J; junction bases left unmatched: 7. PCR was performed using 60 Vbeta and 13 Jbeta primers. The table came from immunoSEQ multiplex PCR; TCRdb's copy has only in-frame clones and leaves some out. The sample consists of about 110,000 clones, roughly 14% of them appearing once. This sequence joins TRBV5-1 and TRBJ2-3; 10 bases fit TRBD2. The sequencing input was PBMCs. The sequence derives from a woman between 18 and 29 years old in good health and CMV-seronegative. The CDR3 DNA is TGCGCCAGCAGCTTGTCCTCTAGCGGGAGATACACAGATACGCAGTATTTT. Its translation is CASSLSSSGRYTDTQYF.